Sequencing of this TCR beta chain was carried out in a study of tumor-infiltrating lymphocytes in primary liver carcinoma. In the study overall: Patients were both men and women, whose ages ran from 30 to 69 years.

Blood RNA originated from unsorted whole blood, with germline DNA additionally extracted. The investigators made TCR beta cDNA from roughly 0.45 ug total RNA, using a constant-region primer. Three rounds of nested multiplex PCR with slightly modified ARM-PCR produced TCR beta libraries. One entry per CDR3 protein, called by TCRdb with MiXCR from the multiplex PCR reads. The repertoire has almost 200,000 distinct CDR3 sequences, less than 70% of them found once; the top ten carry roughly 6.4%. About this clonotype itself: A much larger clone lies a single base off, so this may be a read error.

Sequencing used peripheral blood. The receptor's source is an older woman with primary liver carcinoma and hepatitis B virus infection.

CDR3 sequence reads: CASIQGGAGGETQYF. CDR3 DNA: TGTGCCAGCATTCAAGGGGGCGCAGGAGGGGAGACCCAGTACTTC. The chain combines TRBV6-2 or TRBV6-3 with TRBJ2-5; possibly TRBD1 for D (7 bases). CDR1 and CDR2 (germline): MNHEY, SVGEGT. The CDR3 runs to 15 residues. V dropped 7 bases and J dropped 5 bases, with 20 bases sitting between them.